This T cell receptor beta chain was captured in a study of T cell repertoires in ileal Crohn's disease. Looking at the study overall: Every patient was operated on for stricturing (roughly 61%) or penetrating (approximately 40%) complications. Thiopurines (about ten) or anti-TNF agents (more than 17) were given postoperatively to about half.

This CDR3 contains 12 residues. Germline V gene sequence: CDR1 SGHRS, CDR2 YFSETQ. V lost 4 bases and J lost 0, with 3 bases in between. This clone was seen more than once but under ten times. No antigen is known for it. Study outcomes and limitations: Active smokers at surgery had more clonal expansions than non-smokers. Mucosal expansions were suggested to be mainly CD8 T cells.

Here immunoSEQ multiplex PCR was the method, and the copy in TCRdb shows in-frame clones only, minus some. There are tens of thousands of clones in the sample; around 80% occur only once, and roughly 5.4% lies in the top ten. Sample: ileal tissue. The chain couples TRBV5-1 to TRBJ2-3; D remains unclear. The TCR originated in an adult with Crohn's disease. CDR3 amino acids: CASSQSTDTQYF. As DNA, the CDR3 is TGCGCCAGCAGCCAAAGCACAGATACGCAGTATTTT.